Sequencing of this T cell receptor (beta chain) was carried out in a study of breast tumors, draining lymph nodes, adjacent tissues. A remark on this clonotype: The antigen is undetermined.

Study-level findings and limits: Most tumor T cells seemingly derive from lymph node, then expand in tumor. That most tumor T cells come from lymph nodes remained unproven. Luminal-like breast cancer showed significantly greater tumor-nontumor repertoire similarity than basal-like breast cancer did. Compared with lymph nodes, tumors were less diverse; compared with nontumor tissue, more.

TCRdb fed the multiplex PCR reads into MiXCR, producing one record per CDR3 protein. Found here are fewer than 25,000 distinct CDR3 sequences, roughly 40% of them singletons; the top ten hold roughly 25%. Trimming at V came to 0 bases and at J to 6 bases, leaving 7 bases not matched to a gene. From germline, CDR1 is LNHDA and CDR2 SQIVND (reference sequence). CDR3 size: 15 residues. The V gene is TRBV19, the J gene TRBJ2-7; 8 bases fit TRBD2. The sequence was collected from a female donor with breast cancer. Some clones in this sample may be carry-over from other donors' samples. The source material was breast tumor tissue. CDR3 in amino acids: CASSIDRASGREQYF. CDR3 DNA sequence: TGTGCCAGTAGTATAGATCGAGCTAGCGGGCGCGAGCAGTACTTC.